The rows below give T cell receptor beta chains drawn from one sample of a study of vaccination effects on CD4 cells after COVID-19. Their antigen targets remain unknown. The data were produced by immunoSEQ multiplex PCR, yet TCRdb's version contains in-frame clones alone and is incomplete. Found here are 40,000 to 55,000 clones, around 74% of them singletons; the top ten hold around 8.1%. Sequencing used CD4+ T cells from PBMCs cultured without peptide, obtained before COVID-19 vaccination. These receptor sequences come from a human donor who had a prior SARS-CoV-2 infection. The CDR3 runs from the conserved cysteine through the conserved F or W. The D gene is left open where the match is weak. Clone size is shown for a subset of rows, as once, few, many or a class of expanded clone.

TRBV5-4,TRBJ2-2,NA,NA,CASSQDPERAGELFF,TGTGCCAGCAGCCAGGACCCCGAGAGGGCCGGGGAGCTGTTTTTT
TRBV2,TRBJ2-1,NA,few,CASTRRDRNYYYNEQFF,TGTGCCAGCACGCGGCGCGACCGTAACTACTACTACAATGAGCAGTTCTTC
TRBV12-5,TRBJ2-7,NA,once,CLGLDPPLRRPYEQYF,TGTTTGGGGCTCGATCCACCCCTCAGGAGGCCCTACGAGCAGTACTTC
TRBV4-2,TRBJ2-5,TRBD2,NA,CASSQDLWGGQETQYF,TGTGCCAGCAGCCAAGATTTGTGGGGGGGACAAGAGACCCAGTACTTC
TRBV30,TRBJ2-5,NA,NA,CAWSVPGGVKTQYF,TGTGCCTGGAGTGTACCCGGGGGCGTGAAGACCCAGTACTTC
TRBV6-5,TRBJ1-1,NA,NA,CASSWGGGTTREAFF,TGTGCCAGCAGCTGGGGAGGCGGAACCACTCGAGAAGCTTTCTTT
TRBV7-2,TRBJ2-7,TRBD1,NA,CASSSRDRFYEQYF,TGTGCCAGCAGCTCCCGGGACAGGTTCTACGAGCAGTACTTC
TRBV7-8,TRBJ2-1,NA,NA,CASSTPILVLVSEQFF,TGTGCCAGCAGCACACCTATACTAGTGTTAGTAAGTGAGCAGTTCTTC
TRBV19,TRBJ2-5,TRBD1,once,CASSPSTGAQETQYF,TGTGCCAGTAGTCCCTCGACAGGGGCACAAGAGACCCAGTACTTC
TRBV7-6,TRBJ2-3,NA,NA,CASSWPGDTQYF,TGTGCCAGCAGTTGGCCAGGGGATACGCAGTATTTT
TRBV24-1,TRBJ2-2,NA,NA,CATSDSEGANTGELFF,TGTGCCACCAGTGATTCCGAGGGGGCGAACACCGGGGAGCTGTTTTTT
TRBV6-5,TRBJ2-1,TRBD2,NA,CASSQRLANEQFF,TGTGCCAGCAGTCAAAGACTAGCCAATGAGCAGTTCTTC
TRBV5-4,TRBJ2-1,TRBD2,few,CASSSTSLFRQFF,TGTGCCAGCAGCTCGACTAGCCTATTTCGGCAGTTCTTC
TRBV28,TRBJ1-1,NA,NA,CASSLTYTEAFF,TGTGCCAGCAGTTTAACGTACACTGAAGCTTTCTTT
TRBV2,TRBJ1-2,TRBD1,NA,CASNLPTGVLNYGYTF,TGTGCCAGCAACCTACCGACAGGGGTTCTTAACTATGGCTACACCTTC
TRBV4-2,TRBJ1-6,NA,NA,CASSQEVGGNSPLHF,TGTGCCAGCAGCCAAGAAGTCGGGGGAAATTCACCCCTCCACTTT
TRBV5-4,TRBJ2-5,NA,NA,CASSLKTGINQETQYF,TGTGCCAGCAGCTTGAAAACAGGGATCAACCAAGAGACCCAGTACTTC
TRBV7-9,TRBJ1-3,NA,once,CASSLRGISGNTIYF,TGTGCCAGCAGCTTAAGGGGGATCTCTGGAAACACCATATATTTT
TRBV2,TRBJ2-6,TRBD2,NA,CASWGGSGANVLTF,TGTGCCTCCTGGGGGGGGTCAGGGGCCAACGTCCTGACTTTC
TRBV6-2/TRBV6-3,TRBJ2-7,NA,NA,CASSYGGTQHEQYF,TGTGCCAGCAGTTACGGCGGGACGCAACACGAGCAGTACTTC
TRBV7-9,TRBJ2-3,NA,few,CASSSSLEVDTQYF,TGTGCCAGCAGCTCTTCCCTAGAGGTGGATACGCAGTATTTT
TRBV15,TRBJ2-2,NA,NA,CATKRGHTTGELFF,TGTGCCACCAAGAGGGGACACACAACCGGGGAGCTGTTTTTT
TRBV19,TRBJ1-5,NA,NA,CASSIRDQPQHF,TGTGCCAGTAGTATACGAGATCAGCCCCAGCATTTT
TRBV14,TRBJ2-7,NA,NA,CASSQLAQSYEQYF,TGTGCCAGCAGCCAACTCGCCCAGTCCTACGAGCAGTACTTC
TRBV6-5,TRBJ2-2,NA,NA,CASSLRSGNTGELFF,TGTGCCAGCAGTCTCAGAAGCGGTAACACCGGGGAGCTGTTTTTT
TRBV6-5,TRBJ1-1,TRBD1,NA,CASRNSGGLEAFF,TGTGCCAGCAGGAACTCAGGGGGCCTTGAAGCTTTCTTT
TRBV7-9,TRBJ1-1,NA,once,CASSPNPGRSMNTEAFF,TGTGCCAGCAGCCCTAACCCCGGACGTTCTATGAACACTGAAGCTTTCTTT
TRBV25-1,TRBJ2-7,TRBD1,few,CASSAHYRGDEQYF,TGTGCCAGCAGTGCCCATTACAGGGGTGACGAGCAGTACTTC
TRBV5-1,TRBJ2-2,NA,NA,CASSFALGSTGELFF,TGCGCCAGCAGCTTCGCACTAGGGAGCACCGGGGAGCTGTTTTTT
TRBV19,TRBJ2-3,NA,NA,CASRDRVRGNTDTQYF,TGTGCCAGTAGGGACAGGGTGCGGGGGAACACAGATACGCAGTATTTT
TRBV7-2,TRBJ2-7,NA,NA,CASSSYYEQYF,TGTGCCAGCAGCTCTTACTACGAGCAGTACTTC
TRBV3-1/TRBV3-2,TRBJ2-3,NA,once,CASSQVFSRTDTQYF,TGTGCCAGCAGCCAAGTTTTTTCCCGCACAGATACGCAGTATTTT
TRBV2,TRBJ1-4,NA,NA,CASSVGPNNEKLFF,TGTGCCAGCAGCGTGGGACCGAATAATGAAAAACTGTTTTTT
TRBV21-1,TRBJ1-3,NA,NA,CASSETGNTIYF,TGTGCCAGCAGCGAGACTGGAAACACCATATATTTT
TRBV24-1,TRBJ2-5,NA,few,CATSDPRGTEETQYF,TGTGCCACCAGTGATCCGAGGGGGACGGAAGAGACCCAGTACTTC
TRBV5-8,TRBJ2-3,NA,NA,CASSSPWTASTDTQYF,TGTGCCAGCAGCTCGCCCTGGACAGCTAGCACAGATACGCAGTATTTT
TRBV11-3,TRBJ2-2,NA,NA,CASSTGTGYTGELFF,TGTGCCAGCAGCACCGGGACGGGCTACACCGGGGAGCTGTTTTTT
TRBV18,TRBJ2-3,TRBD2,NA,CASSPLLADRPTDTQYF,TGTGCCAGCTCACCACTACTAGCGGATAGACCCACAGATACGCAGTATTTT
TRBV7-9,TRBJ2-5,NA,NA,CASRPTQGRETQYF,TGTGCCAGCAGACCTACCCAGGGGCGAGAGACCCAGTACTTC
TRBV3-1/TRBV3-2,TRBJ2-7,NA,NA,CASKQGALSYEQYF,TGTGCCAGCAAGCAAGGGGCCTTATCCTACGAGCAGTACTTC
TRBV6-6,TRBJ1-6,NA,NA,CASRGENNSPLHF,TGTGCCAGCAGGGGCGAAAATAATTCACCCCTCCACTTT
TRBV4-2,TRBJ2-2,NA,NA,CASSQDYGAVAGELFF,TGTGCCAGCAGCCAAGATTATGGGGCCGTGGCCGGGGAGCTGTTTTTT
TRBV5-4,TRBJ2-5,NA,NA,CASSLDPGGKETQYF,TGTGCCAGCAGCTTGGACCCAGGGGGGAAGGAGACCCAGTACTTC
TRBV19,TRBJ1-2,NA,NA,CASTRRSANYGYTF,TGTGCCAGTACTCGACGTTCAGCTAACTATGGCTACACCTTC
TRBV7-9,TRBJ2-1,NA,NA,CASMDTRRQFEQFF,TGTGCCAGCATGGATACCCGGCGGCAGTTTGAGCAGTTCTTC